The 5 T cell receptor beta chains below all came from one sample that was sequenced in a study of blood T cells in healthy people across ages (dated by TCRdb to 2014 to 2015). Library method: 5' RACE. Instrument used: Illumina HiSeq 2500. The second PCR ran for roughly 7 to 11 cycles and used a J-beta primer mix along with a sample-barcoded 5' primer. TCRdb reprocessing: public reads trimmed at Q25 with fastp, clones called with MiXCR, in-frame beta chains kept. Every CDR3 protein is listed once, alongside the most common genes and DNA of its rows. Recorded for this sample are hundreds of thousands of distinct CDR3 sequences; 30% to 45% of them occurred a single time. The top ten clonotypes cover approximately 13% of the sample. The sequenced sample consisted of blood. Receptors originate from a man in his late teens or twenties in good health.

V usage is TRBV20-1 and J usage is TRBJ1-5; 10 nucleotides line up with TRBD1. Germline loops: CDR1 DFQATT, CDR2 SNEGSKA (reference sequence). V lost 2 bases, J lost 7 bases, and 17 bases stayed unmatched. The CDR3 length is 18 residues. The CDR3 region has the DNA TGCAGTGCTAGACAACCGGGACAGGGGACCATGGGAGGGCAGCCCCAGCATTTT. Its translation: CSARQPGQGTMGGQPQHF.

This clonotype appeared a few times. V usage is TRBV7-2 and J usage is TRBJ1-2; D may be TRBD1 (5 bases). The CDR3 spans 15 residues. Germline V gives CDR1 SGHTA, CDR2 FQGNSA. Trimming took off 2 bases at V and 6 bases at J, with 16 bases between the two ends. For the CDR3, the DNA is TGTGCCAGCAGCTTAAGTTTTGGGGGAGGGAATGGCTACACCTTC. This sequence encodes CASSLSFGGGNGYTF.

This rearrangement joins TRBV12-3 or TRBV12-4 to TRBJ2-2; TRBD1 or TRBD2 may be the D gene (6 bases each). This CDR3 spans 13 amino acids. Trimming removed 7 bases at V and 8 bases at J, with 14 bases between. The DNA for the CDR3 is TGTGCCAGCAACCCCGGGGGCTTGGGGGAGCTGTTTTTT. Its protein is CASNPGGLGELFF.

As DNA, the CDR3 is TGCGCCAGCAGCCAGGGGCCGCCCTATGGCTACACCTTC. It encodes CASSQGPPYGYTF. V gene TRBV4-1 combines with J gene TRBJ1-2; D may be TRBD1 (5 bases). The germline V and J ends were trimmed by 3 bases and 4 bases, with 9 bases remaining between them. Germline-derived CDR1 and CDR2 are MGHRA and YSYEKL. The CDR3 consists of 13 residues.

This clonotype occurred a few times. This chain links TRBV30 with TRBJ2-1; 10 nucleotides line up with TRBD1. Germline V gene lookup returns CDR1 GTSNPN and CDR2 SVGIG (reference sequence). Losses at the gene ends were 3 bases for V and 7 bases for J; bases not matched to a gene: 6. The CDR3 has 14 amino acids. Here the CDR3 reads CAWRRDRGVNEQFF. In DNA, the CDR3 is TGTGCCTGGAGGCGGGACAGGGGTGTTAATGAGCAGTTCTTC.